One and the same sample provided the 13 T cell receptor beta chains below, sequenced in a study of shared clonotypes between healthy human individuals. Measured with immunoSEQ multiplex PCR; TCRdb has only the in-frame clones, and not every one. The data contain about 1.5 million clones, approximately 98% of them seen just once; the ten biggest clones take up roughly 0.42%. The sequencing input was naive CD4+ T cells sorted from blood. Subset here: CD45RA+ positively selected. Receptors originate from a man aged 30 to 45 in good health.

The chain links TRBV28 to TRBJ1-3; 9 bases line up with TRBD1. The germline CDR1 and CDR2 sequences are MDHEN and SYDVKM. V dropped 5 bases and J dropped 7; count of bases not matched to a gene: 12. The CDR3 is 16 residues long. For the CDR3, the DNA is TGTGCCAGCAGTCCACACAGGGGGCTGGGTAGGAACACCATATATTTT. As protein: CASSPHRGLGRNTIYF.

This chain connects TRBV7-3 to TRBJ2-1; no clear D. CDR1 is SGHTA and CDR2 is FQGTGA in the germline V gene. V lost 3 bases, J lost 2 bases, and 5 bases lay in between. The CDR3 runs 13 residues. This CDR3 is CASSFLAYNEQFF. Here the CDR3 DNA reads TGTGCCAGCAGCTTTTTAGCCTACAATGAGCAGTTCTTC.

V gene TRBV4-1 combines with J gene TRBJ2-3, with D unclear. V was shortened by 0 bases and J by 5 bases, with 9 bases between the two germline ends. This CDR3 has 14 residues. Germline loops: CDR1 MGHRA, CDR2 YSYEKL. CDR3 DNA: TGCGCCAGCAGCCAAGATCTGTCAAGAGATACGCAGTATTTT. Protein sequence: CASSQDLSRDTQYF.

V usage is TRBV2 and J usage is TRBJ2-5; 9 positions match TRBD1. V shed 5 bases and J 4 bases; nucleotides not matched to a gene: 17. The CDR3 loop spans 18 amino acids. CDR1 is SNHLY and CDR2 is FYNNEI in the germline V gene. CDR3 nucleotide sequence: TGTGCCAGCAGTCCGGGACAGGGAGGGGTGGAAGGTCGAGAGACCCAGTACTTC. It yields the protein CASSPGQGGVEGRETQYF.

The chain joins TRBV5-4 to TRBJ2-3, with 12 bases identical to TRBD2. Germline-derived CDR1 and CDR2 are SGHNT and YYREEE (reference sequence). V lost 4 bases to trimming and J lost 0 bases; unmatched junction nucleotides: 9. This CDR3 is 18 amino acids long. The CDR3 region is CASSPGLAGPTSTDTQYF. CDR3 in DNA: TGTGCCAGCAGCCCAGGACTAGCGGGGCCTACTAGCACAGATACGCAGTATTTT. The full variable domain, with the rest looked up from reference TRBV5-4 and TRBJ2-3, is ETGVTQSPTHLIKTRGQQVTLRCSSQSGHNTVSWYQQALGQGPQFIFQYYREEENGRGNFPPRFSGLQFPNYSSELNVNALELDDSALYLCASSPGLAGPTSTDTQYFGPGTRLTVL.

The chain recombines TRBV27 with TRBJ1-1; a possible D gene is TRBD1 (5 bases). From germline, CDR1 is MNHEY and CDR2 SMNVEV (reference sequence). The germline V and J ends were trimmed by 2 bases and 7 bases, with 11 bases remaining between them. The CDR3 totals 13 residues. CDR3: CASSLVKGSEAFF. The CDR3 DNA follows: TGTGCCAGCAGTTTAGTTAAGGGGAGTGAAGCTTTCTTT.

The chain links TRBV6-1 to TRBJ2-1; the D gene is possibly TRBD2 (7 bases). The length of the CDR3 is 15 residues. V lost 4 bases, J lost 7 bases, and 17 bases lay in between. Germline CDR1 and CDR2: MNHNS and SASEGT. The CDR3 region is CASSGSWEGENEQFF. The CDR3 DNA sequence: TGTGCCAGCAGTGGATCCTGGGAGGGGGAGAATGAGCAGTTCTTC.

The chain couples TRBV7-9 to TRBJ2-3, with D uncertain. The V gene's germline CDR1 is SEHNR and CDR2 FQNEAQ (reference sequence). Trimming took off 6 bases at V and 1 base at J, with 17 bases between the two ends. The CDR3 is made up of 16 amino acids. Here the CDR3 reads CASSPHPLEGTDTQYF. The CDR3 DNA sequence: TGTGCCAGCAGTCCCCACCCGTTAGAGGGCACAGATACGCAGTATTTT.

The rearrangement uses TRBV28 and TRBJ2-5, with D possibly being TRBD1 (5 bases). V was pared by 9 bases and J by 3 bases, with 14 bases between. Germline V gene lookup returns CDR1 MDHEN and CDR2 SYDVKM. CDR3 length equals 13 residues. The CDR3 DNA reads TGTGCCAGTCAGGGTGAGCCGAAAGAGACCCAGTACTTC. It specifies CASQGEPKETQYF.

Only one count was recorded for this clone. The rearrangement links TRBV13 to TRBJ1-1; tentatively, D is TRBD1 (5 bases). V was pared by 7 bases and J by 8 bases, with 11 bases between. Looked up from germline, CDR1 is PRHDT and CDR2 is FYEKMQ (reference sequence). There are 11 residues in the CDR3. The CDR3 spells CASTGVREAFF. CDR3 in DNA: TGTGCCAGCACGGGGGTTCGAGAAGCTTTCTTT.

As DNA, the CDR3 is TGTGCCAGTAGTATAGGAACCCTTACAGATACGCAGTATTTT. Its protein is CASSIGTLTDTQYF. This sequence joins TRBV19 and TRBJ2-3; D is unclear. This CDR3 comprises 14 residues. Germline V gene sequence: CDR1 LNHDA, CDR2 SQIVND (reference sequence). V gave up 1 base and J gave up 3 bases, with 8 bases separating them.

The V gene is TRBV28, the J gene TRBJ1-2; D is possibly TRBD1 (6 bases). Germline-derived CDR1 and CDR2 are MDHEN and SYDVKM. V lost 1 base, J lost 8 bases, and 11 bases lay in between. The CDR3 length is 13 residues. CDR3 DNA sequence: TGTGCCAGCAGTTTATTGGCCGGGGGCGGCTACACCTTC. The encoded protein is CASSLLAGGGYTF.

V and J are TRBV15 and TRBJ2-1; TRBD2 aligns across 10 bases. Germline CDR1 LNHNV, CDR2 YYDKDF (reference sequence). The CDR3 sequence is 17 residues long. V was clipped by 0 bases and J by 2 bases; unmatched bases: 4. DNA of the CDR3: TGTGCCACCAGCAGAGACCCAGCGGGAGGGCCCTACAATGAGCAGTTCTTC. Amino acid sequence: CATSRDPAGGPYNEQFF.